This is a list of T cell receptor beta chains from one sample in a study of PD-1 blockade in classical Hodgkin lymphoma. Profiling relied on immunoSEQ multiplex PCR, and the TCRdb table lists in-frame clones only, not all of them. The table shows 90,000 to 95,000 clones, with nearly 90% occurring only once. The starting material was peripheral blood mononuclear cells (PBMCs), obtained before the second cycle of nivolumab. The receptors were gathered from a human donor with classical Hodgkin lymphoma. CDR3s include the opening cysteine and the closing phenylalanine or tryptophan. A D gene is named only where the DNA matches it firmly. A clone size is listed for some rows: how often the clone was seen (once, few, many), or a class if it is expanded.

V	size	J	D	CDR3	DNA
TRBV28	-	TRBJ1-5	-	CASSLGWGDLPQHF	TGTGCCAGCAGTTTGGGGTGGGGGGATTTGCCCCAGCATTTT
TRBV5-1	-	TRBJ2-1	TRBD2	CASSSTSGDYNEQFF	TGCGCCAGCAGCTCTACTAGCGGGGACTACAATGAGCAGTTCTTC
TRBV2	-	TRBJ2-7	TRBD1	CASRQGPYEQYF	TGTGCCAGCCGACAGGGCCCCTACGAGCAGTACTTC
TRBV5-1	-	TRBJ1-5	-	CASSLDGRGGANQPQHF	TGCGCCAGCAGCTTGGATGGCCGCGGCGGGGCCAATCAGCCCCAGCATTTT
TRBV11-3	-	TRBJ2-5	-	CASSLLGDRETQYF	TGTGCCAGCAGCTTATTGGGGGATCGGGAGACCCAGTACTTC
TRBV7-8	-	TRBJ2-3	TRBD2	CASRFGGDTDTQYF	TGTGCCAGCAGATTCGGGGGGGACACAGATACGCAGTATTTT
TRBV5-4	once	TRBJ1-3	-	CASSPSRDSGNTIYF	TGTGCCAGCAGCCCAAGCCGGGACTCTGGAAACACCATATATTTT
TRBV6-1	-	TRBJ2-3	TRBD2	CASSDFLTAGGPDTQYF	TGTGCCAGCAGTGATTTTCTTACGGCGGGAGGGCCAGATACGCAGTATTTT
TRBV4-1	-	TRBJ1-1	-	CASSQGMNTEAFF	TGCGCCAGCAGCCAAGGGATGAACACTGAAGCTTTCTTT
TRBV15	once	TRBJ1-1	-	CATSILAEMNTEAFF	TGTGCCACCAGCATCCTAGCGGAGATGAACACTGAAGCTTTCTTT
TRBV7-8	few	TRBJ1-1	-	CASSPLWGRNTEAFF	TGTGCCAGCAGCCCACTTTGGGGTAGAAACACTGAAGCTTTCTTT
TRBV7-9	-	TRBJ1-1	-	CASSLPWSTEAFF	TGTGCCAGCAGCTTACCCTGGAGCACTGAAGCTTTCTTT
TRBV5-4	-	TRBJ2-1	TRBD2	CASSLGGLAANEQFF	TGTGCCAGCAGCTTGGGAGGCCTAGCGGCCAATGAGCAGTTCTTC
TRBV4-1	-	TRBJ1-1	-	CASSLQTNTEAFF	TGCGCCAGCAGCCTACAGACAAACACTGAAGCTTTCTTT
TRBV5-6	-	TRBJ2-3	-	CASSLGGHTDTQYF	TGTGCCAGCAGCTTGGGCGGGCACACAGATACGCAGTATTTT
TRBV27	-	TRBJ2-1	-	CASSLKDPSIYNEQFF	TGTGCCAGCAGTTTAAAGGACCCATCGATATACAATGAGCAGTTCTTC
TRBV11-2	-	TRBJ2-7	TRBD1	CASSLTTGGSSYEQYF	TGTGCCAGCAGCTTAACTACAGGGGGTAGCTCCTACGAGCAGTACTTC
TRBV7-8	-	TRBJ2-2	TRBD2	CASSPGRRSVPGELFF	TGTGCCAGCAGCCCCGGGAGGAGATCCGTCCCCGGGGAGCTGTTTTTT
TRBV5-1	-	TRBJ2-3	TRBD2	CASSLTSVATDTQYF	TGCGCCAGCAGCTTGACTAGCGTCGCCACAGATACGCAGTATTTT
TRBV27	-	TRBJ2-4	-	CASSSRGVGKNIQYF	TGTGCCAGCAGTTCCCGAGGGGTGGGCAAAAACATTCAGTACTTC
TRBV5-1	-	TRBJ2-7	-	CASRAYIGTTSYEQYF	TGCGCCAGCAGGGCTTATATCGGGACCACTTCCTACGAGCAGTACTTC
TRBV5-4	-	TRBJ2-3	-	CASRGGNRDPTTDTQYF	TGTGCCAGCAGAGGGGGGAACCGGGACCCCACCACAGATACGCAGTATTTT
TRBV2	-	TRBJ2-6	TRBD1	CASRRTGGSGANVLTF	TGTGCCAGCAGACGGACAGGGGGAAGTGGGGCCAACGTCCTGACTTTC
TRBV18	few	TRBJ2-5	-	CASSPPNLPGPQGGTQYF	TGTGCCAGCTCACCACCGAACCTCCCCGGGCCCCAAGGCGGGACCCAGTACTTC
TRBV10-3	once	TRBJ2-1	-	CAISESGGSSYNEQFF	TGTGCCATCAGTGAGAGCGGCGGCTCTTCCTACAATGAGCAGTTCTTC
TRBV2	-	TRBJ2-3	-	CASSETGSDTQYF	TGTGCCAGCAGTGAAACGGGCTCAGATACGCAGTATTTT
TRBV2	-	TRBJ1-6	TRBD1	CASSSGTALF	TGTGCCAGCAGTTCCGGGACAGCCCTTTTT
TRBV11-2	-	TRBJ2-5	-	CASSLVGVGETQYF	TGTGCCAGCAGCTTAGTTGGGGTTGGGGAGACCCAGTACTTC
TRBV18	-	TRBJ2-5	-	CASSPQVETQYF	TGTGCCAGCTCACCGCAGGTGGAGACCCAGTACTTC
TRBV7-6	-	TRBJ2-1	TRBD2	CASSPLDQVPGGSNYNEQFF	TGTGCCAGCAGCCCCTTGGACCAAGTTCCGGGAGGCTCTAACTACAATGAGCAGTTCTTC
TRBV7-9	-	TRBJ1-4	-	CASSLGEGGNEKLFF	TGTGCCAGCAGCTTAGGGGAGGGCGGTAATGAAAAACTGTTTTTT
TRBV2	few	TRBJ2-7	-	CASMMGAYEQYF	TGTGCCAGCATGATGGGCGCCTACGAGCAGTACTTC
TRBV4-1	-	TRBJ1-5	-	CASSRIRNQPQHF	TGCGCCAGCAGCCGTATCAGAAATCAGCCCCAGCATTTT
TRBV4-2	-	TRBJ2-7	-	CASSQGGGAGAPSYEQYF	TGTGCCAGCAGCCAAGGGGGAGGGGCGGGGGCTCCTTCCTACGAGCAGTACTTC
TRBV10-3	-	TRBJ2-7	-	CAISESDRIYEQYF	TGTGCCATCAGTGAGTCGGACCGGATCTACGAGCAGTACTTC
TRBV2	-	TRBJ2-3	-	CASISWDTQYF	TGTGCCAGCATCTCCTGGGATACGCAGTATTTT
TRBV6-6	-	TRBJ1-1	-	CASSYGTGVTEAFF	TGTGCCAGCAGTTACGGAACAGGAGTTACTGAAGCTTTCTTT
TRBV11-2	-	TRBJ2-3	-	CASSPSCLPRDTQYF	TGTGCCAGCAGCCCCTCTTGCCTACCCAGGGATACGCAGTATTTT
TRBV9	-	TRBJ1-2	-	CASSVDSKGSGYTF	TGTGCCAGCAGCGTTGACAGCAAGGGTTCGGGCTACACCTTC
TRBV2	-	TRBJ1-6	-	CASSASSSYNSPLHF	TGTGCCAGCAGTGCTTCGAGCTCCTATAATTCACCCCTCCACTTT
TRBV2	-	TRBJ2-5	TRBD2	CASSDSGTSWAETQYF	TGTGCCAGCAGTGACTCCGGGACTAGCTGGGCAGAGACCCAGTACTTC
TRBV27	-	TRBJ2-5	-	CASRRSLDEETQYF	TGTGCCAGCAGGCGCTCACTAGACGAAGAGACCCAGTACTTC
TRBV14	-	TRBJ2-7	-	CASSQLRGISEQYF	TGTGCCAGCAGCCAACTCAGGGGAATTTCCGAGCAGTACTTC
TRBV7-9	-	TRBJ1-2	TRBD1	CASGGTGTYGYTF	TGTGCCAGCGGAGGGACAGGGACCTATGGCTACACCTTC
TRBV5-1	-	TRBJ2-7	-	CASSLDRGTAYEQYF	TGCGCCAGCAGCTTGGATCGTGGGACGGCCTACGAGCAGTACTTC
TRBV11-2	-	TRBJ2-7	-	CASSFLSKTYEQYF	TGTGCCAGCAGCTTTTTATCGAAGACCTACGAGCAGTACTTC
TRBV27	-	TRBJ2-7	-	CASSLTGKWYEQYF	TGTGCCAGCAGTTTGACCGGGAAGTGGTACGAGCAGTACTTC
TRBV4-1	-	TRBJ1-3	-	CASSPSVPSGNTIYF	TGCGCCAGCAGCCCCTCGGTGCCCTCTGGAAACACCATATATTTT
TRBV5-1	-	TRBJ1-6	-	CASSLAVIKDSPLHF	TGCGCCAGCAGCTTGGCGGTGATTAAGGATTCACCCCTCCACTTT
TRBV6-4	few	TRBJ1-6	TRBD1	CASSTTGDSPLHF	TGTGCCAGCAGTACCACAGGGGACTCACCCCTCCACTTT
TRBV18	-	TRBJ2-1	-	CASSPGTGSYNEQFF	TGTGCCAGCTCCCCAGGGACGGGCTCCTACAATGAGCAGTTCTTC
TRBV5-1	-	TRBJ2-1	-	CASSYSGVSEFF	TGCGCCAGCAGCTATTCGGGAGTTTCGGAGTTCTTC
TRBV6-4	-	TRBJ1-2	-	CASSDSGRGDYGYTF	TGTGCCAGCAGTGACTCGGGCAGGGGTGACTATGGCTACACCTTC
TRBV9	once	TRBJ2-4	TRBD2	CASQRLSGGPSIAKNIQYF	TGTGCCAGCCAGCGGCTTAGCGGGGGGCCTTCTATAGCCAAAAACATTCAGTACTTC
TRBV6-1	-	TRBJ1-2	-	CASSEAQRVYGYTF	TGTGCCAGCAGTGAAGCGCAGCGCGTCTATGGCTACACCTTC
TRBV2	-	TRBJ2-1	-	CASSDGGGYNEQFF	TGTGCCAGCAGTGATGGTGGCGGCTACAATGAGCAGTTCTTC
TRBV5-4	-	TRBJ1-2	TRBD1	CASTVPDRDGYTF	TGTGCCAGCACCGTACCCGACAGGGATGGCTACACCTTC
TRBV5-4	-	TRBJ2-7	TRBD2	CASSEGTSGFYEQYF	TGTGCCAGCAGCGAGGGGACTAGCGGGTTCTACGAGCAGTACTTC
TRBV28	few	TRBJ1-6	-	CASSRDSGSPLHF	TGTGCCAGCAGCCGGGACTCAGGTTCACCCCTCCACTTT
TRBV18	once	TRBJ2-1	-	CASSPRAPASSYNEQFF	TGTGCCAGCTCACCGAGGGCGCCGGCCAGCTCCTACAATGAGCAGTTCTTC